Presented here are 27 T cell receptor beta chains from one specimen sequenced in a study of T cells after yellow fever vaccination. TCRdb ran MiXCR on the 5' RACE reads and lists one entry per CDR3 protein. This table holds 310,000 or so distinct CDR3 sequences, roughly 3.5% found once. The specimen comprised PBMCs, sampled on the day of the yellow fever booster vaccination. These receptors came from a man younger than 30 who received the YFV17D yellow fever vaccine.

This chain connects TRBV19 to TRBJ2-1, with D perhaps TRBD2 (6 bases). V lost 6 bases and J lost 4, with 10 bases in between. The CDR3 covers 13 residues. Germline values: CDR1 LNHDA, CDR2 SQIVND (reference sequence). The CDR3 DNA reads TGTGCCAGTAGACCGGGGACTTACAATGAGCAGTTCTTC. Protein: CASRPGTYNEQFF.

This clonotype appeared many times. The chain has TRBV7-9 and TRBJ2-1; 9 nucleotides agree with TRBD2. This CDR3 comprises 15 residues. CDR1 and CDR2 (germline): SEHNR, FQNEAQ (reference sequence). The junction had 4 bases not matched to a gene; V was cut back by 0 bases and J by 7 bases. The CDR3 sequence is CASSLASGGKNEQFF. CDR3 DNA: TGTGCCAGCAGCTTAGCCAGCGGGGGGAAAAATGAGCAGTTCTTC.

This clonotype was observed a few times. The rearrangement uses TRBV11-2 and TRBJ2-7; 7 bases match TRBD1. Per the germline V gene, CDR1 is SGHAT and CDR2 is FQNNGV. This CDR3 is 15 amino acids long. V lost 0 bases to trimming and J lost 3 bases; unmatched junction nucleotides: 5. The CDR3 is CASSLERGGGYEQYV. CDR3 coding DNA: TGTGCCAGCAGCTTAGAACGAGGGGGCGGCTACGAGCAGTACGTC.

CDR3 DNA sequence: TGTGCCAGCAGTACCGGGGACAGGGTCCAGCCCCAGCATTTT. It yields the protein CASSTGDRVQPQHF. The rearrangement links TRBV28 to TRBJ1-5, with 9 bases lining up with TRBD1. The length of the CDR3 is 14 residues. Per the germline V gene, CDR1 is MDHEN and CDR2 is SYDVKM. The J segment lost 7 bases and the V segment lost 5 bases, leaving 6 bases of the junction unmatched.

This clonotype was seen only once. The chain is built from TRBV18 and TRBJ1-2; D is possibly TRBD1 (5 bases). Germline V gene lookup returns CDR1 KGHSH and CDR2 LQKENI. CDR3 length: 13 amino acids. V lost 3 bases, J lost 2 bases, and 7 bases lay in between. CDR3 nucleotide sequence: TGTGCCAGCTCACCGGAGGGGAACTATGGCTACACCTTC. Its translation: CASSPEGNYGYTF.

The chain has TRBV20-1 and TRBJ2-1, with D tentatively TRBD2 (5 bases). This CDR3 contains 14 residues. Trimming cost V 1 base and J 0 bases, with 7 bases left between them. The germline V gene encodes CDR1 DFQATT and CDR2 SNEGSKA (reference sequence). The CDR3 spells CSARGAGSYNEQFF. The DNA for the CDR3 is TGCAGTGCTAGAGGGGCGGGCTCCTACAATGAGCAGTTCTTC.

The sample holds many counts of this clonotype. The chain is built from TRBV28 and TRBJ2-2; D not resolved. The length of the CDR3 is 16 residues. In germline, CDR1 is MDHEN, CDR2 SYDVKM. Trimming took off 8 bases at V and 4 bases at J, with 20 bases between the two ends. CDR3 amino acids: CASRPFESTTTGELFF. CDR3 nucleotides: TGTGCCAGCCGCCCTTTTGAGTCGACGACCACCGGGGAGCTGTTTTTT.

This clonotype was seen repeatedly, ten times or more. This rearrangement joins TRBV20-1 to TRBJ1-3; 7 bases match TRBD1. There are 16 residues in the CDR3. The germline V gene encodes CDR1 DFQATT and CDR2 SNEGSKA (reference sequence). Trimming removed 0 bases from V and 0 bases from J; junction bases left unmatched: 5. The CDR3 DNA is TGCAGTGCTAGAGATCTCCGGGACAGCTCTGGAAACACCATATATTTT. The encoded protein is CSARDLRDSSGNTIYF.

This sequence joins TRBV7-6 and TRBJ1-5, with 7 bases that match TRBD1. Germline V gives CDR1 SGHVS, CDR2 FNYEAQ. Trimming at V came to 6 bases and at J to 0 bases, leaving 5 bases not matched to a gene. This CDR3 has 15 residues. Written as DNA, the CDR3 is TGTGCCAGCAGTTTACAGGGGAATAGCAATCAGCCCCAGCATTTT. Protein product: CASSLQGNSNQPQHF.

This chain uses TRBV6-1 with TRBJ1-6; tentatively, D is TRBD1 (6 bases). V was cut by 8 bases and J by 10 bases, with 18 bases left in between. Germline assignment: CDR1 MNHNS and CDR2 SASEGT. CDR3 length equals 14 residues. The CDR3 DNA reads TGTGCCAGCGGCCCTACAGGGATTGGATCACCCCTCCACTTT. It encodes CASGPTGIGSPLHF.

This clonotype was detected ten times or more. The genes are TRBV24-1 and TRBJ2-3; the match to TRBD1 covers 12 bases. Germline loops: CDR1 KGHDR, CDR2 SFDVKD. The CDR3 contains 18 residues. The J segment lost 4 bases and the V segment lost 3 bases, leaving 10 bases of the junction unmatched. The CDR3 region is CATSDPRDRGPSADTQYF. The CDR3 nucleotides are TGTGCCACCAGTGATCCCCGGGACAGGGGGCCTTCGGCAGATACGCAGTATTTT.

Ten or more counts support this clonotype. The chain employs TRBV5-1 and TRBJ2-6; D is unresolved. Trimming took off 5 bases at V and 0 bases at J, with 6 bases between the two ends. Germline values: CDR1 SGHRS, CDR2 YFSETQ. This CDR3 has 14 amino acids. The CDR3 DNA reads as TGCGCCAGCAGTCTGGGCTCTGGGGCCAACGTCCTGACTTTC. It codes for CASSLGSGANVLTF.

CDR3 residues: CASSKTGRRNQPQHF. The CDR3 DNA follows: TGTGCCAGCAGCAAGACCGGCCGCCGCAATCAGCCCCAGCATTTT. This chain joins TRBV21-1 and TRBJ1-5. TRBV21-1 represents a pseudogene. The CDR3 runs to 15 residues.

The V call is TRBV29-1, the J call TRBJ2-5; tentative D call: TRBD1 (5 bases). Trimming took 4 bases from V and 2 from J, leaving 11 bases between them. This CDR3 spans 13 amino acids. The germline CDR1 and CDR2 sequences are SQVTM and ANQGSEA. The CDR3 DNA is TGCAGCGTTGTGGGGCGGCGGCAAGAGACCCAGTACTTC. Protein product: CSVVGRRQETQYF.

This clonotype was found many times. V usage is TRBV5-1 and J usage is TRBJ2-5; tentatively, D is TRBD1 or TRBD2 (6 bases each). The V gene lost 7 bases and the J gene lost 2 bases, with 12 bases spanning the gap. Germline lookup yields CDR1 SGHRS and CDR2 YFSETQ. The CDR3 is 13 amino acids. DNA for the CDR3: TGCGCCAGCTATCGGGGGCAACAAGAGACCCAGTACTTC. It codes for CASYRGQQETQYF.

This clonotype appeared a few times. This chain links TRBV7-3 with TRBJ1-1; D is unclear. Germline assignment: CDR1 SGHTA and CDR2 FQGTGA. The V gene lost 5 bases and the J gene lost 4 bases, with 14 bases spanning the gap. The CDR3 extends over 14 amino acids. In DNA form, the CDR3 reads TGTGCCAGCAGCCCTTCCCTGGAGTTCACTGAAGCTTTCTTT. Amino acids: CASSPSLEFTEAFF.

This clonotype was found many times. The CDR3 region is CASSPAGRHYEQYV. CDR3 in DNA: TGTGCCAGCAGCCCGGCCGGGCGCCACTACGAGCAGTACGTC. This chain joins TRBV5-6 and TRBJ2-7; D is unclear. This CDR3 region has 14 residues. V dropped 4 bases and J dropped 3 bases, with 14 bases sitting between them. CDR1 and CDR2 from the germline V gene are SGHDT and YYEEEE.

Ten or more counts support this clonotype. V gene TRBV5-1 combines with J gene TRBJ2-1; 10 bases align to TRBD1. The CDR3 extends over 16 amino acids. The germline CDR1 and CDR2 sequences are SGHRS and YFSETQ. With 7 bases clipped from V and 2 bases from J, the junction kept 9 bases outside the gene matches. DNA for the CDR3: TGCGCCAGCCAGGGGAAGGGACAGGGGACCTACAATGAGCAGTTCTTC. It is translated as CASQGKGQGTYNEQFF.

In this sample, this clonotype turned up many times. This chain joins TRBV18 and TRBJ2-3; D is unclear. Germline V gives CDR1 KGHSH, CDR2 LQKENI. This CDR3 comprises 15 residues. Trimming pared 2 bases from V and 1 base from J, leaving 10 bases between. CDR3 loop: CASSPGVICTDTQYF. The CDR3 DNA reads TGTGCCAGCTCACCAGGTGTTATTTGCACAGATACGCAGTATTTT.

This clonotype appeared many times. The CDR3 spells CASSREAGDQPQHF. The CDR3 DNA reads as TGCGCCAGCAGCCGGGAGGCAGGGGATCAGCCCCAGCATTTT. The V call is TRBV4-1, the J call TRBJ1-5; TRBD1 is a possible D gene (6 bases). Trimming cost V 4 bases and J 5 bases, with 12 bases left between them. This CDR3 is 14 amino acids long. Germline V gives CDR1 MGHRA, CDR2 YSYEKL.

This clonotype has a handful of counts. This rearrangement joins TRBV15 to TRBJ1-5; D gene uncertain. The CDR3 is made up of 14 amino acids. Germline V CDR1 and CDR2: LNHNV, YYDKDF (reference sequence). V lost 0 bases and J lost 7, with 10 bases in between. This chain's CDR3 is CATSRDRLFQPQHF. Here the CDR3 DNA reads TGTGCCACCAGCAGAGATCGTCTTTTCCAGCCCCAGCATTTT.

This clonotype was found many times. V gene TRBV11-2 combines with J gene TRBJ2-1; D gene unclear. Germline V gene lookup returns CDR1 SGHAT and CDR2 FQNNGV. The CDR3 spans 14 residues. Trimming cost V 4 bases and J 6 bases, with 13 bases left between them. CDR3 nucleotide sequence: TGTGCCAGCAGCTACTATAGGCTCTCCAATGAGCAGTTCTTC. Residues: CASSYYRLSNEQFF.

A few counts support this clonotype. This sequence joins TRBV20-1 and TRBJ2-2; 8 nucleotides line up with TRBD1. Germline assignment: CDR1 DFQATT and CDR2 SNEGSKA (reference sequence). V lost 5 bases to trimming and J lost 3 bases; unmatched junction nucleotides: 11. The CDR3 has 16 amino acids. The CDR3 nucleotides read TGCAGTGCTCCCCGGACAGGGAAAGGGGACACCGGGGAGCTGTTTTTT. It encodes CSAPRTGKGDTGELFF.

This clonotype was found many times. J is TRBJ2-1 and V is TRBV28; TRBD2 matches at 7 bases. The V gene's germline CDR1 is MDHEN and CDR2 SYDVKM. V was pared by 4 bases and J by 14 bases, with 11 bases of the junction left unmatched. The CDR3 is 13 amino acids. In nucleotides, the CDR3 is TGTGCCAGCAGTTATTATCTAGCGGCCGTGGAGTTCTTC. Its translation: CASSYYLAAVEFF. Looking up the rest from reference TRBV28 and TRBJ2-1 gives the full variable domain: DVKVTQSSRYLVKRTGEKVFLECVQDMDHENMFWYRQDPGLGLRLIYFSYDVKMKEKGDIPEGYSVSREKKERFSLILESASTNQTSMYLCASSYYLAAVEFFGPGTRLTVL.

V gene TRBV7-6 combines with J gene TRBJ2-1; D tentatively reads TRBD1 or TRBD2 (7 bases each). CDR3 length: 15 residues. V was pared by 2 bases and J by 8 bases, with 16 bases between. Per germline, CDR1 SGHVS and CDR2 FNYEAQ. CDR3 sequence reads: CASSLNRGGEHEQFF. CDR3 nucleotide sequence: TGTGCCAGCAGCTTAAACAGGGGAGGGGAGCATGAGCAGTTCTTC. The variable domain in full, with the rest retrieved from reference TRBV7-6 and TRBJ2-1, is GAGVSQSPRYKVTKRGQDVALRCDPISGHVSLYWYRQALGQGPEFLTYFNYEAQQDKSGLPNDRFSAERPEGSISTLTIQRTEQRDSAMYRCASSLNRGGEHEQFFGPGTRLTVL.

This clonotype was recorded a few times. The chain combines TRBV20-1 with TRBJ2-3, with a tentative D call TRBD2 (5 bases). CDR3 length: 17 residues. V was cut by 3 bases and J by 0 bases, with 19 bases left in between. Looked up from germline, CDR1 is DFQATT and CDR2 is SNEGSKA (reference sequence). CDR3: CSASWLAVRSSTDTQYF. The CDR3 DNA reads TGCAGTGCTAGTTGGCTAGCAGTAAGGTCTAGCACAGATACGCAGTATTTT.

This clonotype came up many times. The chain employs TRBV25-1 and TRBJ2-1; 7 positions match TRBD1. The V gene's germline CDR1 is MGHDK and CDR2 SYGVNS. V lost 3 bases to trimming and J lost 9 bases; unmatched junction nucleotides: 8. This CDR3 is built from 14 residues. CDR3 DNA: TGTGCCAGCAGTGAGCCAGGGGGTGAGGGTGAGCAGTTCTTC. Translated: CASSEPGGEGEQFF.